A selection of T cell receptor beta chains follows, all from one sample in a study of cytomegalovirus exposure and HLA in healthy donors. Clones were sequenced by immunoSEQ multiplex PCR, and TCRdb holds only the in-frame ones, with some missing. This table has fewer than 200,000 clones, 65% to 85% appearing once. Sequenced: PBMCs. These receptors originate from a woman between 18 and 29 years old in good health and CMV-seronegative. CDR3s leave out the opening cysteine and the closing phenylalanine or tryptophan.

j_gene,len,v_gene,CDR3aa
TRBJ1-1,13,TRBV4-3,ASSQGQGWGTEAF
TRBJ2-6,13,TRBV25-1,ASSESRAGANVLT
TRBJ2-1,11,TRBV10-3,AISESSGGRQF
TRBJ1-5,11,TRBV6-4,ASSGDSNQPQH
TRBJ2-7,12,TRBV7-2,ASSRRQGGYEQY
TRBJ2-7,13,TRBV5-1,ASSLPPGLAYEQY
TRBJ1-3,15,TRBV7-9,ASSPRGGDTSGNTIY
TRBJ1-5,12,TRBV28,ASMLGQRHQPQH
TRBJ2-4,10,TRBV29-1,SALTGRNIQY
-,12,TRBV10-3,ATRGPGQGHEQY
TRBJ1-1,12,TRBV6-5,ASSPYRENTEAF
TRBJ1-1,13,TRBV6-6,ASSLRTGGRAEAF
TRBJ2-1,12,TRBV5-1,ASSSTGGYNEQF
TRBJ1-3,13,TRBV5-1,ASSWTGGSGNTIY
TRBJ1-2,13,TRBV5-1,ASSPGTQGNYGYT
TRBJ1-1,14,TRBV15,ATSRGPLNLNTEAF
TRBJ2-5,11,TRBV6-1,ASSGASQETQY
TRBJ2-7,13,TRBV7-9,SSSVIGTGGHEQY
TRBJ1-5,11,TRBV28,ASSLGQNQPQH
TRBJ2-7,12,TRBV9,ASGRRDSDYEQY
TRBJ1-2,13,TRBV19,ASSIITVFGYGYT
TRBJ2-1,14,TRBV4-2,ASSQVPITPNNEQF
TRBJ1-3,15,TRBV7-9,ASSLPLGQLSGNTIY
TRBJ1-1,12,TRBV6-6,ASIVTAGGTEAF
TRBJ2-2,14,TRBV27,ASSLVTGGGTGELF
TRBJ2-3,15,TRBV4-2,ASSRESLAGSTDTQY
TRBJ2-1,15,TRBV13,ASSSNGGQGAYNEQF
TRBJ2-5,14,TRBV4-1,ASSPHLGAGGETQY
TRBJ2-1,11,TRBV6-6,ASRLDRDHEQF
TRBJ1-5,13,TRBV10-3,AISEPGLGGQPQH
TRBJ2-5,10,TRBV18,ASSGRPRAQY
TRBJ2-1,11,TRBV11-3,ASSLGTSNEQF
TRBJ2-2,12,TRBV6-4,ASSLQGNTGELF
TRBJ2-2,13,TRBV2,ASSEAWTNTGELF
TRBJ1-1,13,TRBV5-4,ASSVQGVMNTEAF
TRBJ1-1,15,TRBV27,ASSPRYRDSLNTEAF
TRBJ2-4,10,TRBV2,ASRREANIQY
TRBJ2-4,16,TRBV30,AWSVRPSGLVAKNIQY
TRBJ2-1,13,TRBV7-3,ASSPTSGSIDEQF
TRBJ2-5,14,TRBV28,ASSLLGGPHQETQY
TRBJ1-4,12,TRBV6-6,ASRDGRTNEKLF
TRBJ2-1,15,TRBV11-3,ASSLVTSGRKNNEQF
TRBJ1-4,11,TRBV14,ASSQVSGRKLF
TRBJ2-1,13,TRBV6-5,ASSVGLEGYNEQF
TRBJ1-1,9,TRBV28,ASRGLSEAF
TRBJ2-1,18,TRBV7-6,ASSLRPGLAGVSSYNEQF
TRBJ2-1,14,TRBV5-6,ASSHRRQGPRNEQF
TRBJ2-7,13,TRBV18,ASSITTGKYCEQY
TRBJ2-7,14,TRBV10-3,AISTPPGTGTYEQY
TRBJ1-6,13,TRBV5-1,ASSLAGTGGEPLH
TRBJ2-7,14,TRBV6-5,ASSYSSREKSYEQY
TRBJ2-3,14,TRBV5-1,ASSLGGSGSTDTQY
TRBJ2-5,13,TRBV6-5,ASSSPPDRQETQY
TRBJ2-7,12,TRBV29-1,SVSGLAASYEQY
TRBJ2-2,15,TRBV19,ASTSLAGESNTGELF